This T cell receptor beta chain is from a study of cytomegalovirus exposure and HLA in healthy donors (dated by TCRdb to the late 2010s). The study in broad terms: An earlier analysis of 587 of the donors reported more than 250 Gb of sequence data and 117 million unique TCR beta sequences from 150 million to 200 million T cells. Using immunosequencing, the study profiled T cell repertoires from some 670 subjects and related those repertoires to cytomegalovirus serostatus. Genome-wide SNP genotypes for about 65% of the roughly 670 donors were used in a later genetic analysis, which treated that subset as a discovery cohort. Of the approximately 400 genotyped donors, approximately 80% were placed in the genetic ancestry cluster associated with self-reported Caucasian donors. To study patterns of TCR occurrence, a later analysis re-analyzed previously published TCR beta repertoires from around 660 donors and added high-resolution HLA genotyping. Every repertoire in the discovery cohort had been generated on one and the same sequencing platform. The later analysis used no new phenotypic data to find candidate immune exposures, relying instead on TCR beta sequences and their occurrence across donors. An early release covering about 600 HLA-typed donors comprised about 290 gigabases of sequencing data and 85 million to 100 million unique TCR sequences. To predict cytomegalovirus infection status, the study brought together high-throughput TCR immunosequencing, statistical association of individual TCRs with disease status, and machine learning. The number of typed donors differed by locus: about 620-640 for A, B, C, DRB1 and DQB1; some 500 for DQA1; approximately 610 for DPA1; and roughly 470 for DPB1. HLA typing included class I and class II loci at four-digit resolution. The study was designed to test whether signatures of past pathogen exposure could be identified by cataloging public T cell receptors. Because of strong linkage in the cohort, 4 to 6 DR-DQ haplotypes were treated as single units for association and clustering. Alongside the repertoire data, information on donor age, sex, ethnicity and CMV serostatus was compiled. An earlier analysis of 587 of the donors used high-throughput TCR beta sequencing to judge whether each TCR beta V gene segment behaved as functional or pseudogenic. On average, around 240,000 unique TCR beta nucleotide sequences were sequenced per donor among fewer than 500 genotyped donors of the cohort, with roughly 20% of those sequences being non-productive. Besides the first cohort of 500 to 700 subjects, a separate validation cohort made up of 95 to 150 different subjects was used.

The paper as a whole reports these results and caveats: Immune exposure information for the cohort was limited to CMV serostatus. Linkage disequilibrium might explain the correlated functional status among segregating V segments, but an unknown experimental factor could not be ruled out. This cohort had only TCR beta chains sequenced, and the lack of alpha or paired-chain data limited which features could be detected. The study listed 164 TCR beta chains as associated with cytomegalovirus. Sequencing depth was assumed to be roughly uniform across donors in the presence/absence analyses, though that assumption may not hold. V-gene and J-gene trimming of TCR beta chains was associated with a missense DCLRE1C variant in a later genetic analysis, and the association was replicated in an independent cohort. In a later analysis, HLA-associated TCR beta chains showed more clonal expansion and lower generation probabilities than non-associated chains that were equally common. The earlier analysis of about 600 of the donors excluded roughly 17 rarely observed V segments, including chromosome 9 orphons, because counts were too low. An earlier analysis of approximately 600 of the donors showed that most TCR beta V segments appeared in productive rearrangements either about 87% or about 30% of the time, which broadly matched IMGT annotations. According to a later analysis, most CMV-associated TCR beta chains appeared to be HLA-restricted, and the HLA associations seemed to be driven largely by CMV exposure. Assigning TCR associations to individual alleles was difficult when HLA alleles, especially DR and DQ, strongly co-occurred. Because some donors lacked HLA typing at each locus, the association tests relied only on the typed subset. A few of the identified cytomegalovirus-associated TCR beta chains were confirmed in vitro to be specific for cytomegalovirus antigens. Most TCR sequences were seen in very few donors, while some public TCRs were found in many individuals. Some IMGT-functional V segments, including TRBV6-2 and TRBV6-3, could not be distinguished by the 87-base-pair reads and were therefore excluded. The authors suggested that the approach could potentially be extended to other disease states and immunological phenotypes. The classifier was reported to diagnose cytomegalovirus status with high specificity and sensitivity in both the original and validation cohorts. A later analysis reported that several top co-occurrence clusters appeared linked to parvovirus B19, influenza, CMV and Epstein-Barr virus. Compared with the approximately 700-donor mean, donors in an Asian-associated ancestry cluster had fewer N-insertions in productive TCRs, according to a later genetic analysis. In a later analysis, over 15,000 TCR beta sequences were associated with specific HLA alleles at a false discovery rate of 0.05. A further reported finding was that TCR beta sequences accurately predicted the HLA-A and HLA-B alleles for most subjects in the first cohort. According to a later analysis, TCR association rates differed among HLA loci, with DRB1 alleles showing the most associated TCRs and HLA-C alleles showing the fewest. A cluster of highly shared sequence variants was judged likely to represent a technical artifact of the sequencing pipeline.

Library prep was done by the immunoSEQ multiplex PCR assay. A mixture of 60 forward primers for TCR Vbeta segments and 13 reverse primers for TCR Jbeta segments was used in the multiplex PCR. Amplification of the CDR3 region of rearranged TCR beta genes was performed with a multiplex PCR assay on genomic DNA. The Illumina HiSeq System was used to sequence the amplified TCR beta libraries as 87-base-pair reads. Per the source publication's procedure: Across the 600 to 700 repertoires, a later analysis counted approximately 75 million unique TCR beta chains, 9.5 million to 12 million of which were shared by at least two donors. Raw reads were error-corrected and collapsed into unique sequences by a nearest-neighbor algorithm in which closely related sequences were merged to remove PCR and sequencing errors. CDR3 sequences were aligned to IMGT reference sequences to assign V, D and J gene segments. For a sequence to be retained, at least a six-nucleotide match to both a V gene segment and a J gene segment was required. A rearrangement counted as productive if the CDR3 had no stop codons and remained in frame with V and J, and every other rearrangement counted as non-productive. CDR3 was defined according to IMGT convention as the region running from the second conserved V-encoded cysteine to the conserved J-encoded phenylalanine. The earlier analysis of 450 to 750 of the donors excluded any sequence lacking an unambiguous match to a single V gene segment. In an earlier analysis of approximately 610 of the donors, V segments were called functional above 56.7% productive rearrangements and were called segregating when the between-donor standard deviation exceeded 5%. A statistical classification framework was built to diagnose cytomegalovirus status from the catalog of TCR beta chain sequences. A later analysis assigned V and J genes by comparing TCR nucleotide sequences with IMGT/GENE-DB human TR gene sequences. In a later analysis, CDR3 sequences and most-parsimonious VDJ recombination scenarios were assigned using the TCRdist pipeline. In a later analysis, each TCR beta chain was defined by its CDR3 amino acid sequence together with its V-gene family, and reads lacking a unique V-gene family were excluded. A later analysis removed 450 to 600 highly shared, low-generation-probability nucleotide sequences to deal with suspected cross-contamination and a sequencing artifact. In a later analysis, a clonal expansion index for each public chain was calculated from normalized within-repertoire ranks of inferred template counts. A later analysis computed generation probabilities with a VDJ recombination model fitted to out-of-frame rearrangements, and checked the results against IGoR. In a later analysis, hypergeometric tests were used to score TCR-TCR, TCR-HLA and TCR-CMV co-occurrence, with a repertoire-size bias correction applied to TCR pairs. A later analysis estimated false discovery rates by permuting HLA or CMV assignments 20 times. A later analysis grouped co-occurring TCRs with DBSCAN, adding TCRdist sequence similarity when clustering within HLA-allele-positive subsets. Repertoires with fewer than 30,000 or more than 120,000 public chains, plus five repertoires with anomalous nucleotide sharing, were excluded from co-occurrence clustering. The table comes from immuneACCESS by way of TCRdb, which keeps in-frame sequences with V and J called. Part of the clones is missing from these tables; in studies checked, under half for an unresolved V gene and the rest for unknown reasons. V and J calls and clone size come straight from that table; D and trimming were deduced from the DNA. For this sample the table gives under 200,000 clones, of which around four fifths were detected only once. The top ten hold 1% of the sample.

In regard to this clone: Its antigen is still unknown. Within one base of it there is no much larger clone, and no base qualities were kept.

The cohort comprised some 700 healthy bone marrow donors. At the time of sampling, every cohort member was nominally healthy, though immune exposures that went unrecorded were likely present. The donor was CMV seropositive and belonged to the group of about 290 seropositive cohort members. Each donor provided a peripheral blood sample, and peripheral blood mononuclear cells were used for TCR beta sequencing. The Qiagen DNeasy Blood Extraction Kit was used to extract genomic DNA from the blood cell samples. Trimming removed 6 bases from V and 0 bases from J; the gene matches leave 2 bases unexplained. CDR1 and CDR2 are read off the germline V gene as SGHTA and FQGTGA. Measured from the cysteine to the phenylalanine, the CDR3 is 15 residues long. Just CDR3 DNA is preserved here, 45 bases in frame from base 1.

The sample consisted of PBMCs. This sequence uses TRBV7-3 and TRBJ2-3, and 11 junctional nucleotides match TRBD2. The sequence derives from a woman between 50 and 59 years old in good health and CMV-seropositive. The CDR3 region reads CASRGLADSTDTQYF. The bases read TGTGCCAGCAGGGGACTAGCGGATAGCACAGATACGCAGTATTTT.